The subject of this entry is one T cell receptor (beta chain). The antigen is unknown. Germline CDR1 and CDR2: SGHTA and FQGNSA. Trimming cost V 3 bases and J 1 base; bases outside gene matches: 7. CDR3 length equals 16 residues. These data come from a study of Ad26.COV2.S vaccination and SARS-CoV-2 variants. Overall study results and limits: Spike-specific CD8+ and CD4+ T cell responses reportedly showed substantial breadth after vaccination. Measurements of TCR breadth and depth may have given underestimates of the total T cell responses. Similar non-spike TCR breadth was observed in recipients of vaccine and of placebo.

Generated by immunoSEQ multiplex PCR, the TCRdb table keeps only in-frame clones and is missing some. The table has approximately 340,000 clones, about 91% seen once; the top ten hold around 4.2%. This rearrangement joins TRBV7-2 to TRBJ1-2; TRBD1 aligns across 8 bases. The sequencing here drew on peripheral blood, taken after recovery from COVID-19. The TCR comes from a human donor who had recovered from COVID-19. Here the CDR3 DNA reads TGTGCCAGCAGCTTCCGGACAGGGTCGGGTAACTATGGCTACACCTTC. Translation: CASSFRTGSGNYGYTF.